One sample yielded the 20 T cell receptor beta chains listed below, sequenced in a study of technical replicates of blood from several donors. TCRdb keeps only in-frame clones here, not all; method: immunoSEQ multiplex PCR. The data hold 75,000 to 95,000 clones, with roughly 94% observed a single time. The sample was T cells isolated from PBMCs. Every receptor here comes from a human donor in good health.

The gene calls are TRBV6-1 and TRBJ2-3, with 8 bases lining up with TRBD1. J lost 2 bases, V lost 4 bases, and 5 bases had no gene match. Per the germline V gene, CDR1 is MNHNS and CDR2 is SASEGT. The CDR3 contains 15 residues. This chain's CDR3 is CASSGGTGFTDTQYF. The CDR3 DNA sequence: TGTGCCAGCAGTGGGGGGACAGGCTTCACAGATACGCAGTATTTT.

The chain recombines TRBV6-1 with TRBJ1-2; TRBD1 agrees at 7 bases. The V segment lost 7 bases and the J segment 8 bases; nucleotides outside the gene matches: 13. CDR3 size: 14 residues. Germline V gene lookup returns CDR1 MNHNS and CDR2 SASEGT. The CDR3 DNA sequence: TGTGCCAGCATTGTCGACAGGGCGGGTAAGGGCTACACCTTC. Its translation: CASIVDRAGKGYTF.

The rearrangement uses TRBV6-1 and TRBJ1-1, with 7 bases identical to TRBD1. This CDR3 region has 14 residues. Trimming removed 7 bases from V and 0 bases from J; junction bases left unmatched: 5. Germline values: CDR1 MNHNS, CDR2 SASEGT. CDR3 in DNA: TGTGCCAGCATACGGACAGGCTTGAACACTGAAGCTTTCTTT. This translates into CASIRTGLNTEAFF.

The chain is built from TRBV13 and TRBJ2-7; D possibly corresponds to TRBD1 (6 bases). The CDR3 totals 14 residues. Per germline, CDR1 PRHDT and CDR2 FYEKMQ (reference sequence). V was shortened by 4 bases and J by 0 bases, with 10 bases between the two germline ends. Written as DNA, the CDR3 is TGTGCCAGCAGCTCGGGACAAAGCTCCTACGAGCAGTACTTC. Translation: CASSSGQSSYEQYF.

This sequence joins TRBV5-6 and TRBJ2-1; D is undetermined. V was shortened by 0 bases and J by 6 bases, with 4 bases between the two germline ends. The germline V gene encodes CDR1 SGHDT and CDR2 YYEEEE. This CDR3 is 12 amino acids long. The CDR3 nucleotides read TGTGCCAGCAGCTTGGCTAGCAATGAGCAGTTCTTC. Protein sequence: CASSLASNEQFF.

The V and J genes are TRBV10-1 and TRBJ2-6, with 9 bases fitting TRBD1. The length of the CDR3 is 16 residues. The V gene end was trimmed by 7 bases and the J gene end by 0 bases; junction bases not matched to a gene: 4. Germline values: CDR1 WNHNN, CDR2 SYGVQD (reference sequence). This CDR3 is CASTRDRDSGANVLTF. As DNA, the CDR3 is TGCGCCAGCACCCGGGACAGGGACTCTGGGGCCAACGTCCTGACTTTC.

The CDR3 loop is CASSSGLAADNEQFF. CDR3 sequence (DNA): TGTGCCAGCAGCTCCGGACTAGCGGCCGACAATGAGCAGTTCTTC. The J gene is TRBJ2-1, the V gene TRBV5-5, with TRBD2 matching 10 bases. This CDR3 comprises 15 residues. The V gene end was trimmed by 3 bases and the J gene end by 5 bases; junction bases not matched to a gene: 5. Germline V gives CDR1 SGHKS, CDR2 YYEKEE (reference sequence).

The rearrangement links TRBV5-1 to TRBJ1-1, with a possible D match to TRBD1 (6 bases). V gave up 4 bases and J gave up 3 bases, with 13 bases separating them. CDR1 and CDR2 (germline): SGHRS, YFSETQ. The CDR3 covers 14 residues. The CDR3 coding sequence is TGCGCCAGCAGCCGGGCCAGGGGCGACACTGAAGCTTTCTTT. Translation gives CASSRARGDTEAFF.

The CDR3 here is CASSEKDRDRGDEQYF. Here the CDR3 DNA reads TGTGCCAGCAGTGAAAAGGATAGAGACAGGGGGGACGAGCAGTACTTC. This rearrangement joins TRBV6-1 to TRBJ2-7; TRBD1 matches at 9 bases. Germline CDR1 reads MNHNS; CDR2 reads SASEGT. The CDR3 has 16 amino acids. The ends lost 2 bases at V and 5 bases at J; junction bases unmatched: 10.

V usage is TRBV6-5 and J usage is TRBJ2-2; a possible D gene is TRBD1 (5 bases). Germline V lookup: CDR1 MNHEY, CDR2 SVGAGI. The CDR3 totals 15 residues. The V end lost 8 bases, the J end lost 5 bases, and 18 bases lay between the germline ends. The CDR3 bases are TGTGCCAGCTCCCGTGAAAGGGGTGGTACCGGGGAGCTGTTTTTT. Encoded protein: CASSRERGGTGELFF.

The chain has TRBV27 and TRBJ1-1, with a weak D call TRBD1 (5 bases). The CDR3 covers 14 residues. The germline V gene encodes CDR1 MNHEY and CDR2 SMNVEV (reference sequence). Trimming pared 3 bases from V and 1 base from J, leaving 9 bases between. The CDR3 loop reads CASSLVDTNTEAFF. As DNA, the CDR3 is TGTGCCAGCAGTTTGGTGGACACGAACACTGAAGCTTTCTTT.

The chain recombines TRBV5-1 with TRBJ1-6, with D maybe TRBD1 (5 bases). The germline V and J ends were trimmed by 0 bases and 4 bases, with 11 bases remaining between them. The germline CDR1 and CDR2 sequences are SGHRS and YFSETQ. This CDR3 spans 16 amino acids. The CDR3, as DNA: TGCGCCAGCAGCTTGGTGTCAGGGAGGTATAATTCACCCCTCCACTTT. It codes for CASSLVSGRYNSPLHF.

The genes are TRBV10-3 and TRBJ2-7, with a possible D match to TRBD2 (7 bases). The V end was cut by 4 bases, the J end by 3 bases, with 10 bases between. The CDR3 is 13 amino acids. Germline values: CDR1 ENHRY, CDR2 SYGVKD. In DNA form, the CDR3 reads TGTGCCATCAGTGGGGGGGGCGGCTACGAGCAGTACTTC. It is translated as CAISGGGGYEQYF.

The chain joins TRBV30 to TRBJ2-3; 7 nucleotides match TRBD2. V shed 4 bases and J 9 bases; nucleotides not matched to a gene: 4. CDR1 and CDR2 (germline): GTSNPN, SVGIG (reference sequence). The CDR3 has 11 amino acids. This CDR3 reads CAWTLLATQYF. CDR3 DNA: TGTGCCTGGACCCTACTAGCGACGCAGTATTTT.

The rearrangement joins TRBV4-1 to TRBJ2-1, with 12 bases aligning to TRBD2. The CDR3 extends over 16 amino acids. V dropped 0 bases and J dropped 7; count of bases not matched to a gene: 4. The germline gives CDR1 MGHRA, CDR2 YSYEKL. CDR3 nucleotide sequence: TGCGCCAGCAGCCAAGAAGAAGGACTAGCGGGAAATGAGCAGTTCTTC. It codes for CASSQEEGLAGNEQFF.

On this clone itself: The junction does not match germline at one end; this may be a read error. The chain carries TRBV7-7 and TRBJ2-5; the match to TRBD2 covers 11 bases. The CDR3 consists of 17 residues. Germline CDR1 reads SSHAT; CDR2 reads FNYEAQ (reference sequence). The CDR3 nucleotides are TGTGCTAGCAGCTTAGGGGCTAGCGGGGGGTCTCAAGAGACCCAGTACTTC. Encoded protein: CASSLGASGGSQETQYF.

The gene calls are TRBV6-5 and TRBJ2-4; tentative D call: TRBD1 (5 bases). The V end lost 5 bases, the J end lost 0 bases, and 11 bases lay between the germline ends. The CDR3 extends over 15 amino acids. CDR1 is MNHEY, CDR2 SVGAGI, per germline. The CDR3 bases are TGTGCCAGCAGTAAGGGGATACTAGCCAAAAACATTCAGTACTTC. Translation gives CASSKGILAKNIQYF.

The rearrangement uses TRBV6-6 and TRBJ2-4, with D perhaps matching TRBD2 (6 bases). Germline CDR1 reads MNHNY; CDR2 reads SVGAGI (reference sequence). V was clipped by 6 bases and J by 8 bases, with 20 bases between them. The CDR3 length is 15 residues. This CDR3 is CASSPRDSLADIQYF. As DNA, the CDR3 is TGTGCCAGCAGCCCTCGGGACTCCTTGGCGGACATTCAGTACTTC.

CDR3 protein: CASSLRGLAGEGFGTGELFF. The CDR3 coding sequence is TGTGCCAGCAGCTTAAGGGGCCTAGCGGGAGAAGGGTTTGGCACCGGGGAGCTGTTTTTT. The genes are TRBV7-6 and TRBJ2-2; 10 bases line up with TRBD2. Per germline, CDR1 SGHVS and CDR2 FNYEAQ. The CDR3 totals 20 residues. V lost 2 bases and J lost 4; bases outside the gene matches: 16.

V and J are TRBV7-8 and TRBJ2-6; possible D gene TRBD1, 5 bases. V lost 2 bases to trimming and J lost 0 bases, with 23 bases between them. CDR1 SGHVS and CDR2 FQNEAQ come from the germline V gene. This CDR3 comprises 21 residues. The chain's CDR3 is CASSLPSTGTGMSSGANVLTF. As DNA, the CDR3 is TGTGCCAGCAGCTTACCGAGTACCGGAACAGGAATGTCCTCTGGGGCCAACGTCCTGACTTTC. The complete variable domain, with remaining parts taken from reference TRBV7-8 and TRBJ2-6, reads GAGVSQSPRYKVAKRGQDVALRCDPISGHVSLFWYQQALGQGPEFLTYFQNEAQLDKSGLPSDRFFAERPEGSVSTLKIQRTQQEDSAVYLCASSLPSTGTGMSSGANVLTFGAGSRLTVL.